A single sample is the source of the 30 T cell receptor beta chains below, sequenced in a study of T cell responses to AZD1222 COVID-19 vaccine. Profiled with immunoSEQ multiplex PCR; TCRdb holds only in-frame clones, not every one. The sample lists 80,000 or so clones, 75% to 95% occurring once. The material was peripheral blood, obtained on day 0 of MenACWY control vaccination. These receptor sequences come from an adult in good health.

The CDR3 DNA is TGTGCCACCAGTCGGCAGCCGAACAATGAGCAGTTCTTC. Translated: CATSRQPNNEQFF. The J gene is TRBJ2-1, the V gene TRBV24-1; no reliable D call. Deletions cut 6 bases from V and 5 bases from J, with 10 bases between. The CDR3 length is 13 residues. Germline-derived CDR1 and CDR2 are KGHDR and SFDVKD.

V is TRBV7-8 and J is TRBJ2-7, with D hard to call. CDR1 is SGHVS, CDR2 FQNEAQ, per germline. The CDR3 covers 13 residues. V dropped 2 bases and J dropped 2 bases, with 7 bases sitting between them. CDR3 sequence: CASSLLETYEQYF. For the CDR3, the DNA is TGTGCCAGCAGCTTATTGGAAACCTACGAGCAGTACTTC.

This chain's CDR3 is CASSYSTRVGELFF. CDR3 bases: TGTGCCAGCAGTTACTCGACCCGGGTCGGGGAGCTGTTTTTT. The chain employs TRBV6-2 or TRBV6-3 and TRBJ2-2; D is unresolved. Germline lookup yields CDR1 MNHEY and CDR2 SVGEGT. The CDR3 length is 14 residues. The ends were cut back, 0 bases at V and 7 bases at J, with 9 bases in the middle.

The DNA of the CDR3 is TGTGCCAGCTCACCGGGACAGGGGAACACTGAAGCTTTCTTT. It translates to CASSPGQGNTEAFF. The J gene is TRBJ1-1, the V gene TRBV18, with 9 bases fitting TRBD1. Germline assignment: CDR1 KGHSH and CDR2 LQKENI. The CDR3 sequence is 14 residues long. The junction had 0 bases not matched to a gene; V was cut back by 3 bases and J by 1 base.

This clone has a single count. The CDR3 loop is CASSLALGSYNEQFF. DNA for the CDR3: TGTGCCAGCAGTCTAGCGCTGGGGTCCTACAATGAGCAGTTCTTC. V and J are TRBV2 and TRBJ2-1; maybe TRBD2 (6 bases). Trimming cost V 5 bases and J 1 base, with 12 bases left between them. The CDR3 loop spans 15 amino acids. Germline values: CDR1 SNHLY, CDR2 FYNNEI.

The chain has TRBV7-2 and TRBJ2-5, with D uncertain. V gave up 5 bases and J gave up 5 bases, with 15 bases separating them. The CDR3 is 14 amino acids. Germline assignment: CDR1 SGHTA and CDR2 FQGNSA. The CDR3 spells CASSLSPARETQYF. CDR3 nucleotide sequence: TGTGCCAGCAGCCTCTCGCCCGCCCGGGAGACCCAGTACTTC.

The table lists this clone with a count of one. This chain uses TRBV7-2 with TRBJ1-4, with a weak D call TRBD1 (5 bases). CDR3 length equals 13 residues. V was trimmed by 8 bases and J by 11 bases, leaving 18 bases between them. Looked up from germline, CDR1 is SGHTA and CDR2 is FQGNSA. The CDR3 DNA is TGTGCCAGCGGAGGGGTCGGGTCTGGGAAACTGTTTTTT. Amino acids: CASGGVGSGKLFF.

The chain recombines TRBV5-1 with TRBJ2-1; D remains unclear. The CDR3 sequence is 15 residues long. Trimming left V 4 bases short and J 0 bases short, with 11 bases between. Germline V gene sequence: CDR1 SGHRS, CDR2 YFSETQ. The CDR3 nucleotides read TGCGCCAGCAGCGTGGCTAGTACCTCCTACAATGAGCAGTTCTTC. Translation gives CASSVASTSYNEQFF.

The chain uses TRBV13 and TRBJ2-7, with a possible D match to TRBD2 (5 bases). V shed 3 bases and J shed 3 bases, with 12 bases lying between them. Germline values: CDR1 PRHDT, CDR2 FYEKMQ (reference sequence). The CDR3 extends over 14 amino acids. The CDR3 region is CASSFRTELYEQYF. The CDR3 coding sequence is TGTGCCAGCAGCTTCAGGACTGAACTCTACGAGCAGTACTTC.

This chain links TRBV4-3 with TRBJ1-4; D may be TRBD1 (6 bases). CDR1 LGHNA and CDR2 YSLEER come from the germline V gene. This CDR3 region has 15 residues. Trimming stripped 1 base from V and 8 bases from J, with 14 bases between. The CDR3 loop reads CASSQVGQSGEKLFF. CDR3 sequence (DNA): TGCGCCAGCAGCCAAGTAGGACAGAGTGGAGAAAAACTGTTTTTT.

This chain links TRBV9 with TRBJ2-5; a weak D match, TRBD1 (7 bases). In germline, CDR1 is SGDLS, CDR2 YYNGEE. The CDR3 covers 13 residues. V lost 1 base, J lost 7 bases, and 11 bases lay in between. The CDR3 here is CASSVNQGGTQYF. CDR3 DNA: TGTGCCAGCAGCGTAAATCAGGGGGGGACCCAGTACTTC.

The gene calls are TRBV19 and TRBJ2-6; the D is unclear. CDR1 and CDR2 (germline): LNHDA, SQIVND (reference sequence). Trimming removed 0 bases from V and 0 bases from J, with 3 bases in between. The CDR3 is 15 amino acids. This CDR3 is CASSIESSGANVLTF. CDR3 nucleotides: TGTGCCAGTAGTATAGAGAGCTCTGGGGCCAACGTCCTGACTTTC.

The genes are TRBV30 and TRBJ1-1, with 7 bases that match TRBD1. The CDR3 length is 14 residues. With 8 bases clipped from V and 7 bases from J, the junction kept 16 bases outside the gene matches. Germline V lookup: CDR1 GTSNPN, CDR2 SVGIG (reference sequence). CDR3 amino acids: CAGIQDRAPFEAFF. DNA of the CDR3: TGTGCCGGGATCCAAGACAGGGCGCCCTTTGAAGCTTTCTTT. The whole variable domain, filled in from reference TRBV30 and TRBJ1-1, reads SQTIHQWPATLVQPVGSPLSLECTVEGTSNPNLYWYRQAAGRGLQLLFYSVGIGQISSEVPQNLSASRPQDRQFILSSKKLLLSDSGFYLCAGIQDRAPFEAFFGQGTRLTVV.

This sequence joins TRBV7-6 and TRBJ2-2; a weak D match, TRBD1 (6 bases). CDR3 length: 14 amino acids. Trimming removed 3 bases from V and 5 bases from J, with 10 bases in between. Germline assignment: CDR1 SGHVS and CDR2 FNYEAQ. CDR3 DNA sequence: TGTGCCAGCAGCTTTGTACAGGGTACCGGGGAGCTGTTTTTT. It is translated as CASSFVQGTGELFF.

This rearrangement joins TRBV5-5 to TRBJ2-1; no clear D. V was trimmed by 0 bases and J by 7 bases, leaving 5 bases between them. Germline loops: CDR1 SGHKS, CDR2 YYEKEE (reference sequence). The CDR3 covers 12 residues. The CDR3 spells CASSLDMNEQFF. Written as DNA, the CDR3 is TGTGCCAGCAGCTTGGATATGAATGAGCAGTTCTTC.

The chain uses TRBV7-8 and TRBJ1-5; D unresolved. The length of the CDR3 is 12 residues. Trimming stripped 2 bases from V and 7 bases from J, with 6 bases between. CDR1 is SGHVS and CDR2 is FQNEAQ in the germline V gene. The CDR3 bases are TGTGCCAGCAGCTTATTGGGGCAGCCCCAGCATTTT. It translates to CASSLLGQPQHF.

The chain employs TRBV6-5 and TRBJ1-1; TRBD1 might be the D (5 bases). This CDR3 comprises 14 residues. Germline CDR1 MNHEY, CDR2 SVGAGI. Trimming cost V 0 bases and J 5 bases, with 10 bases left between them. The CDR3 protein is CASSYSPGKTEAFF. The CDR3 coding sequence is TGTGCCAGCAGTTACTCCCCAGGGAAGACTGAAGCTTTCTTT.

The gene calls are TRBV30 and TRBJ2-7, with D maybe TRBD2 (6 bases). This CDR3 is 14 amino acids long. CDR1 is GTSNPN and CDR2 is SVGIG in the germline V gene (reference sequence). V gave up 0 bases and J gave up 6 bases, with 15 bases separating them. In nucleotides, the CDR3 is TGTGCCTGGAGTGTAGGGACTGCTAATAGCGAGCAGTACTTC. This sequence encodes CAWSVGTANSEQYF.

The rearrangement links TRBV5-1 to TRBJ1-2, with 7 bases that match TRBD1. Germline CDR1 reads SGHRS; CDR2 reads YFSETQ. CDR3 size: 16 residues. V shed 5 bases and J 3 bases; nucleotides not matched to a gene: 13. Here the CDR3 reads CASSPQGGHTYYGYTF. The CDR3 DNA reads as TGCGCCAGCAGTCCCCAAGGGGGCCACACGTACTATGGCTACACCTTC.

This chain uses TRBV7-2 with TRBJ1-6, with 9 positions matching TRBD1. CDR1 is SGHTA, CDR2 FQGNSA, per germline. J was trimmed by 9 bases and V by 5 bases; bases with no gene match: 8. The CDR3 sequence is 15 residues long. The CDR3 DNA sequence: TGTGCCAGCAGCGGCAGACAGGGGGATAGTTCACCCCTCCACTTT. It encodes CASSGRQGDSSPLHF.

This sequence joins TRBV4-1 and TRBJ1-1; no definite D call. Germline V gives CDR1 MGHRA, CDR2 YSYEKL. The CDR3 runs 11 residues. With 1 base removed from V and 8 bases from J, the gap between germline ends came to 5 bases. Here the CDR3 reads CASSQGLEAFF. CDR3 bases: TGCGCCAGCAGCCAAGGACTGGAAGCTTTCTTT.

The chain is built from TRBV21-1 and TRBJ2-7; the tabulated D call, TRBD2, remains unverified against the DNA. TRBV21-1 is a listed pseudogene. This CDR3 region has 11 residues. The DNA of the CDR3 is TGTGCCAGCAGCCCCCTTAATAGAGAGTACTTC. Translation: CASSPLNREYF.

This sequence joins TRBV14 and TRBJ2-2; D gene ambiguous. Germline V lookup: CDR1 SGHDN, CDR2 FVKESK. Deletions cut 5 bases from V and 7 bases from J, with 26 bases between. The CDR3 has 18 residues. This chain's CDR3 is CASSSRWSPLETIGELFF. As DNA, the CDR3 is TGTGCCAGCAGCTCTCGTTGGAGCCCCTTAGAGACAATCGGGGAGCTGTTTTTT.

This chain links TRBV7-2 with TRBJ2-7; 8 nucleotides line up with TRBD1. With V trimmed by 8 bases and J by 6 bases, 9 bases remained unmatched. The CDR3 totals 13 residues. Germline lookup yields CDR1 SGHTA and CDR2 FQGNSA. Here the CDR3 DNA reads TGTGCCAGCGAAAGACAGGGGATGTCCGAGCAGTACTTC. It is translated as CASERQGMSEQYF.

The chain combines TRBV5-1 with TRBJ1-5, with D perhaps matching TRBD1 (5 bases). CDR1 is SGHRS, CDR2 YFSETQ, per germline. V lost 3 bases and J lost 4, with 8 bases in between. This CDR3 contains 13 residues. CDR3 DNA: TGCGCCAGCAGCTGGGGGGAAAATCAGCCCCAGCATTTT. It translates to CASSWGENQPQHF.

This clone was counted once. The V and J genes are TRBV6-5 and TRBJ2-7, with D perhaps matching TRBD1 or TRBD2 (5 bases each). The germline V gene encodes CDR1 MNHEY and CDR2 SVGAGI. The CDR3 is 14 residues long. The V end lost 6 bases, the J end lost 2 bases, and 14 bases lay between the germline ends. The CDR3 nucleotides read TGTGCCAGCAGGCCGGGACCGAAAACCTACGAGCAGTACTTC. Protein product: CASRPGPKTYEQYF.

This clone was observed once. The rearrangement joins TRBV6-6 to TRBJ2-2, with TRBD1 matching 11 bases. Germline V gene sequence: CDR1 MNHNY, CDR2 SVGAGI (reference sequence). The CDR3 spans 16 residues. V shed 2 bases, J shed 6 bases, and the junction held 5 bases outside the gene matches. The chain's CDR3 is CASSYARTGGAGELFF. The CDR3 coding sequence is TGTGCCAGCAGTTACGCACGGACAGGGGGCGCCGGGGAGCTGTTTTTT.

This chain links TRBV28 with TRBJ1-2; unclear D gene. This CDR3 spans 11 amino acids. V lost 3 bases and J lost 6, with 5 bases in between. From germline, CDR1 is MDHEN and CDR2 SYDVKM. For the CDR3, the DNA is TGTGCCAGCAGTTTGATCAATGGCTACACCTTC. Translation: CASSLINGYTF.

The chain recombines TRBV7-2 with TRBJ2-2; 8 nucleotides align to TRBD1. Trimming cost V 5 bases and J 3 bases; bases outside gene matches: 8. Germline assignment: CDR1 SGHTA and CDR2 FQGNSA. CDR3 length equals 16 residues. CDR3 DNA sequence: TGTGCCAGCAGCCCGAGGACAGGGCCAGACACCGGGGAGCTGTTTTTT. As protein: CASSPRTGPDTGELFF.

CDR3 in amino acids: CASSYSELLSGDTQYF. The CDR3 DNA is TGTGCCAGCAGTTACTCCGAATTACTGAGTGGCGATACGCAGTATTTT. The chain joins TRBV6-5 to TRBJ2-3; D remains ambiguous. Trimming cost V 0 bases and J 6 bases, with 16 bases left between them. Germline-derived CDR1 and CDR2 are MNHEY and SVGAGI. The CDR3 extends over 16 amino acids.